Listed below are T cell receptor beta chains from one sample, sequenced in a study of Graves' ophthalmopathy and Graves' hyperthyroidism. MiXCR, applied by TCRdb to the multiplex PCR reads, yields one record per CDR3 protein. The table shows 350,000 to 400,000 distinct CDR3 sequences, with approximately 15% occurring only once. Sequencing was done on a sample of peripheral blood. The receptors were sampled from a woman between 18 and 30 years old with stable Graves' hyperthyroidism. Each CDR3 is given with its conserved first and last residue. Each record gives: D gene, CDR3 length, J gene, V gene, clone size, CDR3 protein, CDR3 DNA. The D gene is left open where the match is weak. Size tells how often a clone was seen (once, few, many) or the class of an expanded clone, and some rows leave it out.

d_call: -; cdr3_length: 14; j_call: TRBJ1-1; v_call: TRBV19; clone_size: many; cdr3_aa: CASSIGGGNTEAFF; cdr3_nt: TGTGCCAGCAGCATCGGGGGTGGGAACACTGAAGCTTTCTTT
d_call: TRBD2; cdr3_length: 16; j_call: TRBJ2-5; v_call: TRBV5-1; clone_size: few; cdr3_aa: CASRLTSGGLQETQYF; cdr3_nt: TGCGCCAGCAGGCTAACTAGCGGGGGTTTACAAGAGACCCAGTACTTC
d_call: TRBD1; cdr3_length: 16; j_call: TRBJ1-5; v_call: TRBV12-3/TRBV12-4; clone_size: many; cdr3_aa: CASSGGDRVVSQPQHF; cdr3_nt: TGTGCCAGCAGTGGAGGGGACAGGGTGGTGAGTCAGCCCCAGCATTTT
d_call: -; cdr3_length: 18; j_call: TRBJ2-2; v_call: TRBV12-3/TRBV12-4; clone_size: -; cdr3_aa: CASSYPPRGGSNTGEPFF; cdr3_nt: TGTGCCAGCAGTTATCCCCCCCGCGGGGGCTCGAACACCGGGGAGCCGTTTTTT
d_call: -; cdr3_length: 15; j_call: TRBJ1-1; v_call: TRBV12-3/TRBV12-4; clone_size: many; cdr3_aa: CASRGDRLGATEAFF; cdr3_nt: TGTGCCAGCAGGGGGGACCGGTTGGGGGCAACTGAAGCTTTCTTT
d_call: -; cdr3_length: 14; j_call: TRBJ1-2; v_call: TRBV2; clone_size: few; cdr3_aa: CASRDRTGSGGYTF; cdr3_nt: TGTGCCAGCAGGGATAGAACAGGGTCGGGGGGCTACACCTTC
d_call: TRBD1; cdr3_length: 13; j_call: TRBJ2-5; v_call: TRBV20-1; clone_size: many; cdr3_aa: CSAKQGAKETQYF; cdr3_nt: TGCAGTGCTAAGCAGGGGGCGAAGGAGACCCAGTACTTC
d_call: TRBD1; cdr3_length: 17; j_call: TRBJ1-5; v_call: TRBV12-3/TRBV12-4; clone_size: many; cdr3_aa: CASSLWASGTGNQPQHF; cdr3_nt: TGTGCCAGCAGTTTGTGGGCCTCCGGGACAGGCAATCAGCCCCAGCATTTT
d_call: TRBD2; cdr3_length: 15; j_call: TRBJ2-7; v_call: TRBV9; clone_size: many; cdr3_aa: CASSVSGTSGYEQYF; cdr3_nt: TGTGCCAGCAGCGTCTCCGGGACTAGCGGCTACGAGCAGTACTTC
d_call: TRBD2; cdr3_length: 16; j_call: TRBJ2-4; v_call: TRBV4-1; clone_size: few; cdr3_aa: CASSQAGGLAKNIQYF; cdr3_nt: TGCGCCAGCAGCCAAGCGGGGGGGCTAGCCAAAAACATTCAGTACTTC
d_call: -; cdr3_length: 13; j_call: TRBJ2-7; v_call: TRBV6-6; clone_size: many; cdr3_aa: CASTTVGGYEQYF; cdr3_nt: TGTGCCAGCACCACGGTTGGGGGGTACGAGCAGTACTTC
d_call: -; cdr3_length: 12; j_call: TRBJ1-1; v_call: TRBV12-3/TRBV12-4; clone_size: many; cdr3_aa: CASSGLATEAFF; cdr3_nt: TGTGCCAGCAGTGGGTTGGCCACTGAAGCTTTCTTT
d_call: TRBD1; cdr3_length: 14; j_call: TRBJ1-1; v_call: TRBV20-1; clone_size: many; cdr3_aa: CSARDAGGFTEAFF; cdr3_nt: TGCAGTGCTAGAGATGCAGGGGGATTCACTGAAGCTTTCTTT
d_call: -; cdr3_length: 13; j_call: TRBJ2-7; v_call: TRBV20-1; clone_size: -; cdr3_aa: CSADEGRVNEQYF; cdr3_nt: TGCAGTGCTGACGAGGGCAGGGTAAACGAGCAGTACTTC
d_call: -; cdr3_length: 19; j_call: TRBJ1-1; v_call: TRBV12-3/TRBV12-4; clone_size: many; cdr3_aa: CASSLTLGRSASMNTEAFF; cdr3_nt: TGTGCCAGCAGTTTAACCCTTGGCAGGTCGGCTTCTATGAACACTGAAGCTTTCTTT
d_call: TRBD1; cdr3_length: 16; j_call: TRBJ2-5; v_call: TRBV6-2/TRBV6-3; clone_size: many; cdr3_aa: CASSLGTQGALGTQYF; cdr3_nt: TGTGCCAGCAGTTTGGGGACACAGGGGGCCCTCGGGACCCAGTACTTC
d_call: -; cdr3_length: 13; j_call: TRBJ2-5; v_call: TRBV7-2; clone_size: many; cdr3_aa: CASSLVKGETQYF; cdr3_nt: TGTGCCAGCAGCTTAGTTAAGGGGGAGACCCAGTACTTC
d_call: -; cdr3_length: 14; j_call: TRBJ1-2; v_call: TRBV7-8; clone_size: many; cdr3_aa: CASSPDGGSYGYTF; cdr3_nt: TGTGCCAGCAGCCCCGATGGAGGGTCCTATGGCTACACCTTC
d_call: TRBD2; cdr3_length: 14; j_call: TRBJ2-7; v_call: TRBV14; clone_size: -; cdr3_aa: CASSQGLVVHEQYF; cdr3_nt: TGTGCCAGCAGCCAGGGACTAGTCGTACACGAGCAGTACTTC
d_call: TRBD2; cdr3_length: 14; j_call: TRBJ2-5; v_call: TRBV29-1; clone_size: many; cdr3_aa: CSASSGGSQETQYF; cdr3_nt: TGCAGCGCCTCCAGCGGGGGGAGTCAAGAGACCCAGTACTTC
d_call: -; cdr3_length: 14; j_call: TRBJ2-2; v_call: TRBV18; clone_size: many; cdr3_aa: CASSPLGNTGELFF; cdr3_nt: TGTGCCAGCTCACCACTGGGGAACACCGGGGAGCTGTTTTTT
d_call: -; cdr3_length: 11; j_call: TRBJ1-2; v_call: TRBV20-1; clone_size: many; cdr3_aa: CSARVLTGYTF; cdr3_nt: TGCAGTGCTAGAGTACTAACTGGCTACACCTTC
d_call: -; cdr3_length: 13; j_call: TRBJ2-7; v_call: TRBV7-9; clone_size: many; cdr3_aa: CASSLAEAREQYF; cdr3_nt: TGTGCCAGCAGCTTAGCGGAGGCCCGCGAGCAGTACTTC
d_call: -; cdr3_length: 15; j_call: TRBJ1-5; v_call: TRBV6-5; clone_size: many; cdr3_aa: CASSYLGGGNQPQHF; cdr3_nt: TGTGCCAGCAGTTATTTGGGAGGGGGTAATCAGCCCCAGCATTTT
d_call: -; cdr3_length: 16; j_call: TRBJ1-3; v_call: TRBV5-1; clone_size: few; cdr3_aa: CASSQESTSSGNTIYF; cdr3_nt: TGCGCCAGCAGCCAGGAGTCTACGTCCTCTGGAAACACCATATATTTT
d_call: TRBD1; cdr3_length: 14; j_call: TRBJ2-3; v_call: TRBV12-3/TRBV12-4; clone_size: many; cdr3_aa: CASTPDRGTDTQYF; cdr3_nt: TGTGCCAGCACCCCAGACAGGGGCACAGATACGCAGTATTTT
d_call: -; cdr3_length: 9; j_call: TRBJ1-1; v_call: TRBV29-1; clone_size: many; cdr3_aa: CSVGREAFF; cdr3_nt: TGCAGCGTTGGCCGTGAAGCTTTCTTT
d_call: TRBD1; cdr3_length: 15; j_call: TRBJ2-4; v_call: TRBV7-2; clone_size: many; cdr3_aa: CASSTWDSPGNIQYF; cdr3_nt: TGTGCCAGCAGCACATGGGACAGTCCAGGGAACATTCAGTACTTC
d_call: -; cdr3_length: 15; j_call: TRBJ1-6; v_call: TRBV10-3; clone_size: many; cdr3_aa: CAISERASGNSPLHF; cdr3_nt: TGTGCCATCAGTGAACGGGCCTCGGGTAATTCACCCCTCCACTTT
d_call: -; cdr3_length: 15; j_call: TRBJ1-3; v_call: TRBV19; clone_size: many; cdr3_aa: CASSIEGNPGNTIYF; cdr3_nt: TGTGCCAGTAGTATTGAGGGGAACCCTGGAAACACCATATATTTT
d_call: TRBD2; cdr3_length: 17; j_call: TRBJ2-3; v_call: TRBV2; clone_size: -; cdr3_aa: CASSELRLAGGTDTQYF; cdr3_nt: TGTGCCAGCAGTGAGCTACGACTAGCGGGGGGCACAGATACGCAGTATTTT
d_call: TRBD1; cdr3_length: 14; j_call: TRBJ1-3; v_call: TRBV12-3/TRBV12-4; clone_size: many; cdr3_aa: CASSPDRAGNTIYF; cdr3_nt: TGTGCCAGCAGTCCGGACAGGGCCGGAAACACCATATATTTT